The T cell receptor (beta chain) described here comes from a study of blood T cell repertoires in COVID-19. Some clones are missing from TCRdb's copy, which holds only in-frame ones; the method was immunoSEQ multiplex PCR. Of about 300,000 clones in the sample, more than 85% are singletons; the top ten hold about 5%. This CDR3 region has 14 residues. The germline gives CDR1 SGHRS, CDR2 YFSETQ. V lost 4 bases and J lost 4, with 12 bases in between. The chain couples TRBV5-1 to TRBJ1-3, with a weak D call TRBD1 (6 bases). What was sequenced was peripheral blood. The sequence came from a man aged 35 to 55 with acute or convalescent COVID-19. CDR3 sequence reads: CASSPQGFGNTIYF. In DNA, the CDR3 is TGCGCCAGCAGCCCACAGGGTTTCGGAAACACCATATATTTT.